This is a list of T cell receptor beta chains from one sample in a study of T cells in Graves' hyperthyroidism and ophthalmopathy. In TCRdb, the multiplex PCR reads were re-called with MiXCR into one record per CDR3 protein. The data hold approximately 600,000 distinct CDR3 sequences, with approximately 15% observed a single time. The material sequenced was blood. Receptors were obtained from a woman aged 30 to 39 with Graves' hyperthyroidism that later progressed to Graves' ophthalmopathy. Both conserved end residues are part of each CDR3. The order of the fields is clone size, V gene, D gene, J gene, CDR3 DNA, CDR3 protein. A D gene is named only where the DNA matches it firmly. Clone sizes are given selectively: once, few, many, or a class where the clone is expanded.

size: many
V: TRBV5-1
D: TRBD2
J: TRBJ2-2
DNA: TGCGCCAGCAGCTTGGATCGACTAGCGGGAGACACCGGGGAGCTGTTTTTT
CDR3: CASSLDRLAGDTGELFF

size: many
V: TRBV12-3/TRBV12-4
D: TRBD2
J: TRBJ2-5
DNA: TGTGCCAGCAGGAAAAGGCTAGCGGTCCAAGAGACCCAGTACTTC
CDR3: CASRKRLAVQETQYF

size: many
V: TRBV7-2
D: NA
J: TRBJ2-1
DNA: TGTGCCAGCAGCTTAGGGGATTGGGAGATAAATGAGCAGTTCTTC
CDR3: CASSLGDWEINEQFF

size: many
V: TRBV3-1
D: TRBD2
J: TRBJ2-5
DNA: TGTGCCAGCAGCCATGGATCTAGCGGGAGGTCTTCAGAGACCCAGTACTTC
CDR3: CASSHGSSGRSSETQYF

size: many
V: TRBV20-1
D: NA
J: TRBJ2-5
DNA: TGCAGTGCTAGAGATCGGGGAGAGACCCAGTACTTC
CDR3: CSARDRGETQYF

size: NA
V: TRBV19
D: NA
J: TRBJ1-3
DNA: TGTGCCAGTAGTAAGGAGGACAGCCGAAACTTTGGAAACACCATATATTTT
CDR3: CASSKEDSRNFGNTIYF

size: many
V: TRBV12-3/TRBV12-4
D: NA
J: TRBJ1-5
DNA: TGTGCCAGCAGCAGAGTCCGGGACAAATCCCAGCCCCAGCATTTT
CDR3: CASSRVRDKSQPQHF

size: many
V: TRBV20-1
D: TRBD2
J: TRBJ2-7
DNA: TGCAGTGCTCTCTCGCCTAGCGGGAGCCCCGAGCAGTACTTC
CDR3: CSALSPSGSPEQYF

size: NA
V: TRBV18
D: NA
J: TRBJ2-3
DNA: TGTGCCAGCTCACTAACAATTCAGGTCGGACCCGATACGCAGTATTTT
CDR3: CASSLTIQVGPDTQYF

size: few
V: TRBV7-2
D: NA
J: TRBJ2-7
DNA: TGTGCCTCCCGGGCTAGGGAGGGGGTTACCTACGAGCAGTACTTC
CDR3: CASRAREGVTYEQYF

size: few
V: TRBV6-1
D: NA
J: TRBJ2-7
DNA: TGTGCCAGCCGCAACCGCACCGATCTCACAGGGATCTCCTACGAGCAGTACTTC
CDR3: CASRNRTDLTGISYEQYF

size: NA
V: TRBV28
D: NA
J: TRBJ2-7
DNA: TGTGCCAGCAGTTTGAACGGAGGATCCTACGAGCAGTACTTC
CDR3: CASSLNGGSYEQYF

size: few
V: TRBV29-1
D: NA
J: TRBJ1-2
DNA: TGCAGCGTGGCTCTCGGGACGGAAGCTAACTATGGCTACACCTTC
CDR3: CSVALGTEANYGYTF

size: many
V: TRBV27
D: NA
J: TRBJ2-4
DNA: TGTGCCAGCAGAAATCTTGGGTTAGCCAAAAACATTCAGTACTTC
CDR3: CASRNLGLAKNIQYF

size: few
V: TRBV25-1
D: NA
J: TRBJ1-3
DNA: TGTGCCAGCAGTGCAACCACGGGGATCTCTGGAAACACCATATATTTT
CDR3: CASSATTGISGNTIYF

size: many
V: TRBV28
D: TRBD1
J: TRBJ1-4
DNA: TGTGCCAGCAGTGATCACACAGGGGGCGAAAGTGAAAAACTGTTTTTT
CDR3: CASSDHTGGESEKLFF

size: NA
V: TRBV18
D: TRBD1
J: TRBJ2-1
DNA: TGTGCCAGCTCACCACAACCCGGGACAGTAGAAAAAAATGAGCAGTTCTTC
CDR3: CASSPQPGTVEKNEQFF

size: NA
V: TRBV19
D: NA
J: TRBJ2-3
DNA: TGTGCCAGTAGCCAGGCCCCCGGGACTACAGATACGCAGTATTTT
CDR3: CASSQAPGTTDTQYF

size: many
V: TRBV2
D: NA
J: TRBJ1-3
DNA: TGTGCCAGCAGCCCACAGCCGATCTCTGGAAACACCATATATTTT
CDR3: CASSPQPISGNTIYF

size: NA
V: TRBV20-1
D: NA
J: TRBJ1-1
DNA: TGCAGTGCTAGAGATCGGGGGTCGGACACTGAAGCTTTCTTT
CDR3: CSARDRGSDTEAFF

size: NA
V: TRBV4-1
D: NA
J: TRBJ2-4
DNA: TGCGCCAGCAGCCATCGACCTCCGCCGGTAGCCAAAAACATTCAGTACTTC
CDR3: CASSHRPPPVAKNIQYF

size: NA
V: TRBV20-1
D: TRBD1
J: TRBJ2-7
DNA: TGCAGTGCTAGAGATGGGACAGGGGGCCACGAGCAGTACTTC
CDR3: CSARDGTGGHEQYF

size: NA
V: TRBV7-9
D: NA
J: TRBJ1-6
DNA: TGTGCCAGCAGCTTAAAAGCTAATTCACCCCTCCACTTT
CDR3: CASSLKANSPLHF

size: few
V: TRBV6-1
D: TRBD1
J: TRBJ2-1
DNA: TGTGCCAGCAGCTCAGGACAGGAGCCCACTTACAATGAGCAGTTCTTC
CDR3: CASSSGQEPTYNEQFF

size: many
V: TRBV3-1
D: NA
J: TRBJ2-3
DNA: TGTGCCAGCAGCCAATCGTACACAAGCTCAGATACGCAGTATTTT
CDR3: CASSQSYTSSDTQYF

size: many
V: TRBV3-1
D: TRBD2
J: TRBJ2-3
DNA: TGTGCCAGCAGAATTAGCGGGAGAGGAGATACGCAGTATTTT
CDR3: CASRISGRGDTQYF

size: few
V: TRBV6-5
D: NA
J: TRBJ2-7
DNA: TGTGCCGTTGGACAGTCATCCTACGAGCAGTACTTC
CDR3: CAVGQSSYEQYF

size: many
V: TRBV24-1
D: NA
J: TRBJ1-4
DNA: TGTGCCACCAGTGACACGGACGCAACTAATGAAAAACTGTTTTTT
CDR3: CATSDTDATNEKLFF

size: many
V: TRBV30
D: NA
J: TRBJ1-2
DNA: TGTGCCTGGAGTCTCGGCAGGGACTATGGCTACACCTTC
CDR3: CAWSLGRDYGYTF

size: many
V: TRBV20-1
D: NA
J: TRBJ2-1
DNA: TGCAGTGCTAGAGGTAGCGGAGGGGCCAATGAGCAGTTCTTC
CDR3: CSARGSGGANEQFF

size: few
V: TRBV6-1
D: NA
J: TRBJ2-1
DNA: TGTGCCAGCTGGGAAGCCTACAATGAGCAGTTCTTC
CDR3: CASWEAYNEQFF